Below are 26 T cell receptor beta chains sequenced from a single sample in a study of shared clonotypes between healthy human individuals. Repertoires were generated with immunoSEQ multiplex PCR, while TCRdb's copy carries only in-frame clones and drops some. This sample carries around 2.5 million clones, 80% to 95% of them seen once, and the ten largest clones take more than 0.35%. Material for sequencing was naive CD4+ T cells from PBMCs. Subset of the sample: CD45RA+ positively selected. These receptors all stem from a man younger than 35 in good health. Some clones in this sample may be carry-over from other donors' samples.

The chain joins TRBV28 to TRBJ2-2; D might be TRBD2 (6 bases). Trimming shortened V by 10 bases and J by 6 bases, and 15 bases separated the two germline ends. The CDR3 loop spans 13 amino acids. From germline, CDR1 is MDHEN and CDR2 SYDVKM. CDR3 amino acids: CATSGGVAGELFF. CDR3 coding DNA: TGTGCCACGTCCGGAGGGGTGGCCGGGGAGCTGTTTTTT.

This clone showed up just a few times. The chain recombines TRBV15 with TRBJ1-1; D is perhaps TRBD1 (5 bases). The CDR3 is 13 amino acids. V was clipped by 3 bases and J by 5 bases, with 10 bases between them. The germline V gene has CDR1 LNHNV and CDR2 YYDKDF (reference sequence). The CDR3 DNA sequence: TGTGCCACCAGCAGTGGGGCAAGGACTGAAGCTTTCTTT. This sequence encodes CATSSGARTEAFF.

The chain joins TRBV11-2 to TRBJ2-7, with TRBD1 as a possible D gene (5 bases). The V gene's germline CDR1 is SGHAT and CDR2 FQNNGV. Deletions cut 4 bases from V and 7 bases from J, with 20 bases between. This CDR3 comprises 15 residues. CDR3 nucleotide sequence: TGTGCCAGCAGCTCAAACAAGGGGAACCTGCGTGAGCAGTACTTC. Its protein is CASSSNKGNLREQYF.

The chain is built from TRBV5-1 and TRBJ1-1; 8 bases are a match to TRBD1. The CDR3 has 14 residues. After removal of 0 bases from V and 9 bases from J, the junction contained 7 bases not matched to a gene. Per germline, CDR1 SGHRS and CDR2 YFSETQ. CDR3 nucleotide sequence: TGCGCCAGCAGCTTGGTATTGGACAGGGCCAAAGCTTTCTTT. Protein sequence: CASSLVLDRAKAFF. The complete variable domain, with remaining parts taken from reference TRBV5-1 and TRBJ1-1, reads KAGVTQTPRYLIKTRGQQVTLSCSPISGHRSVSWYQQTPGQGLQFLFEYFSETQRNKGNFPGRFSGRQFSNSRSEMNVSTLELGDSALYLCASSLVLDRAKAFFGQGTRLTVV.

The chain is built from TRBV19 and TRBJ2-5, with 8 bases fitting TRBD2. With 4 bases clipped from V and 1 base from J, the junction kept 11 bases outside the gene matches. In germline, CDR1 is LNHDA, CDR2 SQIVND (reference sequence). This CDR3 is built from 17 residues. CDR3 protein: CASSTSLGRGGQETQYF. CDR3 nucleotide sequence: TGTGCCAGTAGTACATCCCTCGGGAGGGGGGGCCAAGAGACCCAGTACTTC.

The genes are TRBV6-5 and TRBJ2-5; D may be TRBD2 (7 bases). Germline V lookup: CDR1 MNHEY, CDR2 SVGAGI. This CDR3 is 14 amino acids long. Trimming stripped 6 bases from V and 5 bases from J, with 16 bases between. DNA for the CDR3: TGTGCCAGCAGGCACGGGGGGCATGGTGAGACCCAGTACTTC. Amino acid sequence: CASRHGGHGETQYF.

The rearrangement joins TRBV29-1 to TRBJ2-1, with TRBD2 as a possible D gene (5 bases). Germline V gene sequence: CDR1 SQVTM, CDR2 ANQGSEA. This CDR3 is 12 amino acids long. The V end was cut by 7 bases, the J end by 3 bases, with 10 bases between. CDR3 region: CSATRDYNEQFF. Written as DNA, the CDR3 is TGCAGCGCGACCCGGGACTACAATGAGCAGTTCTTC.

Comment on this clone: Within the sample, other DNA sequences also encode this same CDR3. This sequence joins TRBV7-3 and TRBJ2-3, with 10 positions matching TRBD2. V shed 6 bases, J shed 3 bases, and the junction held 6 bases outside the gene matches. This CDR3 region has 15 residues. Germline values: CDR1 SGHTA, CDR2 FQGTGA. The CDR3 here is CASSPSGRATDTQYF. CDR3 sequence (DNA): TGTGCCAGCAGTCCAAGCGGGAGGGCGACAGATACGCAGTATTTT. Supplemented by reference TRBV7-3 and TRBJ2-3, the full variable domain reads GAGVSQTPSNKVTEKGKYVELRCDPISGHTALYWYRQSLGQGPEFLIYFQGTGAADDSGLPNDRFFAVRPEGSVSTLKIQRTERGDSAVYLCASSPSGRATDTQYFGPGTRLTVL.

This clone showed up just once. The chain combines TRBV7-3 with TRBJ2-3; 8 nucleotides match TRBD2. There are 16 residues in the CDR3. V was pared by 1 base and J by 2 bases, with 5 bases of the junction left unmatched. In germline, CDR1 is SGHTA, CDR2 FQGTGA. CDR3 bases: TGTGCCAGCAGCTTAAGAGTGACTAGCGCCACAGATACGCAGTATTTT. Translated: CASSLRVTSATDTQYF.

The rearrangement joins TRBV10-3 to TRBJ1-1; D unclear. CDR1 and CDR2 from the germline V gene are ENHRY and SYGVKD. The CDR3 runs 14 residues. Trimming shortened V by 4 bases and J by 1 base, and 10 bases separated the two germline ends. The CDR3 protein is CAISGGPANTEAFF. In nucleotides, the CDR3 is TGTGCCATCAGTGGCGGACCAGCGAACACTGAAGCTTTCTTT.

CDR3 amino acids: CASRERGWEIHEQYF. The CDR3 coding sequence is TGTGCCAGCAGGGAGAGGGGTTGGGAGATCCACGAGCAGTACTTC. The genes are TRBV6-1 and TRBJ2-7, with D perhaps matching TRBD1 or TRBD2 (5 bases each). The germline CDR1 and CDR2 sequences are MNHNS and SASEGT. V was cut by 6 bases and J by 5 bases, with 20 bases left in between. This CDR3 spans 15 amino acids.

The DNA of the CDR3 is TGTGCCAGCAGTGATCGAGGGATCAGTCAGCCCCAGCATTTT. Translated: CASSDRGISQPQHF. This chain joins TRBV2 and TRBJ1-5, with D unclear. Trimming took 3 bases from V and 6 from J, leaving 12 bases between them. Germline V gene lookup returns CDR1 SNHLY and CDR2 FYNNEI. CDR3 size: 14 residues.

With regard to this clone: At the DNA level, this CDR3 is encoded by other sequences in the same sample as well. This chain connects TRBV6-6 to TRBJ1-4, with 7 bases fitting TRBD1. V gave up 5 bases and J gave up 4 bases; unmatched junction bases: 4. The CDR3 covers 14 residues. Germline lookup yields CDR1 MNHNY and CDR2 SVGAGI (reference sequence). CDR3 sequence reads: CASSTGTVNEKLFF. The CDR3, as DNA: TGTGCCAGCAGTACCGGGACAGTTAATGAAAAACTGTTTTTT.

This chain links TRBV5-4 with TRBJ2-7; 11 bases map to TRBD2. V shed 4 bases and J 5 bases; nucleotides not matched to a gene: 11. CDR1 and CDR2 (germline): SGHNT, YYREEE (reference sequence). The CDR3 spans 16 residues. Here the CDR3 reads CASSGKTSGSFNEQYF. The CDR3 DNA reads as TGTGCCAGCAGCGGAAAAACTAGCGGGAGTTTTAACGAGCAGTACTTC.

J is TRBJ2-3 and V is TRBV5-4; TRBD2 matches at 10 bases. After removal of 4 bases from V and 4 bases from J, the junction contained 6 bases not matched to a gene. This CDR3 comprises 15 residues. CDR1 and CDR2 (germline): SGHNT, YYREEE (reference sequence). In DNA form, the CDR3 reads TGTGCCAGCAGCCCTAGCGGGAGAGGGCCAGATACGCAGTATTTT. Residues: CASSPSGRGPDTQYF.

The rearrangement links TRBV29-1 to TRBJ1-2, with D hard to call. CDR1 and CDR2 from the germline V gene are SQVTM and ANQGSEA. The CDR3 spans 11 residues. V was cut by 6 bases and J by 8 bases, with 13 bases left in between. The CDR3 spells CSVLLSLGYTF. CDR3 in DNA: TGCAGCGTACTTTTGAGTCTAGGCTACACCTTC.

The V and J genes are TRBV2 and TRBJ2-3, with TRBD2 as a possible D gene (6 bases). The CDR3 totals 14 residues. V was clipped by 6 bases and J by 1 base, with 11 bases between them. CDR1 is SNHLY and CDR2 is FYNNEI in the germline V gene. The DNA of the CDR3 is TGTGCCAGCAGATGGGTAGCGGGCACAGATACGCAGTATTTT. Translated: CASRWVAGTDTQYF.

The chain joins TRBV6-6 to TRBJ2-7, with 9 bases fitting TRBD1. CDR1 is MNHNY and CDR2 is SVGAGI in the germline V gene (reference sequence). The junction had 8 bases not matched to a gene; V was cut back by 6 bases and J by 5 bases. This CDR3 spans 14 amino acids. CDR3 DNA: TGTGCCAGCAGGCCACAGGGGGCCGTAAACGAGCAGTACTTC. As protein: CASRPQGAVNEQYF.

This sequence joins TRBV27 and TRBJ1-4, with a possible D match to TRBD1 (6 bases). V was trimmed by 3 bases and J by 5 bases, leaving 13 bases between them. Germline CDR1 reads MNHEY; CDR2 reads SMNVEV (reference sequence). This CDR3 is 15 amino acids long. CDR3 sequence reads: CASSFLGTKNEKLFF. The CDR3 nucleotides read TGTGCCAGCAGTTTTTTGGGGACAAAGAATGAAAAACTGTTTTTT. Drawing the rest from reference TRBV27 and TRBJ1-4, the complete variable domain is EAQVTQNPRYLITVTGKKLTVTCSQNMNHEYMSWYRQDPGLGLRQIYYSMNVEVTDKGDVPEGYKVSRKEKRNFPLILESPSPNQTSLYFCASSFLGTKNEKLFFGSGTQLSVL.

This chain links TRBV7-2 with TRBJ2-7; 10 nucleotides match TRBD2. In germline, CDR1 is SGHTA, CDR2 FQGNSA. The CDR3 loop spans 15 amino acids. Unmatched junction bases numbered 2, after V lost 1 base and J lost 2 bases. This CDR3 is CASSLVGTSAYEQYF. The CDR3 coding sequence is TGTGCCAGCAGCTTAGTGGGGACTAGCGCCTACGAGCAGTACTTC.

This clone is a singleton in its sample. The chain is built from TRBV18 and TRBJ1-1; 7 nucleotides agree with TRBD1. This CDR3 contains 13 residues. Germline loops: CDR1 KGHSH, CDR2 LQKENI. The trim removed 5 bases at V and 1 base at J, leaving 1 base unmatched. The CDR3 nucleotides are TGTGCCAGCTCAGGACAGGAGAACACTGAAGCTTTCTTT. It specifies CASSGQENTEAFF.

Comment on this clone: Other DNA sequences within the sample encode an identical CDR3. The chain has TRBV7-2 and TRBJ2-7; no clear D gene. Germline loops: CDR1 SGHTA, CDR2 FQGNSA. The CDR3 has 13 residues. V dropped 5 bases and J dropped 2 bases, with 10 bases sitting between them. The CDR3 nucleotides read TGTGCCAGCAGCCCTGGTAGGACCTACGAGCAGTACTTC. This gives the protein CASSPGRTYEQYF.

The V call is TRBV5-1, the J call TRBJ2-1, with 7 bases aligning to TRBD2. The CDR3 sequence is 15 residues long. Germline lookup yields CDR1 SGHRS and CDR2 YFSETQ. V was pared by 2 bases and J by 5 bases, with 7 bases of the junction left unmatched. CDR3 sequence (DNA): TGCGCCAGCAGCTTTCAGCCAGGGAGGGACAATGAGCAGTTCTTC. Translated, it gives CASSFQPGRDNEQFF.

The chain recombines TRBV13 with TRBJ2-3, with 12 bases identical to TRBD2. CDR1 PRHDT and CDR2 FYEKMQ come from the germline V gene (reference sequence). This CDR3 contains 16 residues. Germline trimming cut 5 bases from V and 5 bases from J; bases unmatched to any gene: 8. CDR3 residues: CASSIRLAGAQDTQYF. In DNA, the CDR3 is TGTGCCAGCAGCATTAGACTAGCGGGAGCACAAGATACGCAGTATTTT. Based on the CDR3 plus reference TRBV13 and TRBJ2-3, the full variable domain is AAGVIQSPRHLIKEKRETATLKCYPIPRHDTVYWYQQGPGQDPQFLISFYEKMQSDKGSIPDRFSAQQFSDYHSELNMSSLELGDSALYFCASSIRLAGAQDTQYFGPGTRLTVL.

The V gene is TRBV4-1, the J gene TRBJ1-4, with 7 bases aligning to TRBD1. CDR1 is MGHRA, CDR2 YSYEKL, per germline. The CDR3 length is 15 residues. J was trimmed by 2 bases and V by 4 bases; bases with no gene match: 4. The CDR3 protein is CASSPGDSTNEKLFF. DNA of the CDR3: TGCGCCAGCAGCCCAGGGGACAGCACTAATGAAAAACTGTTTTTT.

The rearrangement uses TRBV5-1 and TRBJ2-7; 8 bases map to TRBD2. Trimming cost V 1 base and J 6 bases; bases outside gene matches: 9. The CDR3 consists of 15 residues. Germline V gene lookup returns CDR1 SGHRS and CDR2 YFSETQ. For the CDR3, the DNA is TGCGCCAGCAGCTTGTCTGGAGCGGGAGTTGGCGAGCAGTACTTC. Translation gives CASSLSGAGVGEQYF.